Below, 27 T cell receptor beta chains from the same sample are listed, as sequenced in a study of blood T cells in healthy people across ages. Next came a second PCR, run for 7 to 11 cycles, which used a sample-barcoded 5' primer along with a J-beta primer mix. TCRdb analysed the 5' RACE reads with MiXCR anew, one entry per CDR3 protein. The sample contains over a million distinct CDR3 sequences, approximately 39% of which appear only once. The sequencing sample was made of blood. These TCRs come from a woman under 30 in good health.

This clonotype was detected a few times. This sequence joins TRBV3-1 and TRBJ2-3; D is possibly TRBD2 (6 bases). The V and J ends lost 2 bases and 4 bases respectively, with 13 bases between them. Germline V gene data show CDR1 as LGHDT and CDR2 as YNNKEL (reference sequence). The CDR3 loop spans 15 amino acids. CDR3 sequence (DNA): TGTGCCAGCAGCCAACTCACGGGGGTGGCAGATACGCAGTATTTT. Translating it yields CASSQLTGVADTQYF.

This clonotype was detected a few times. The J gene is TRBJ2-1, the V gene TRBV2; 9 bases are a match to TRBD2. CDR1 and CDR2 from the germline V gene are SNHLY and FYNNEI. J lost 3 bases, V lost 5 bases, and 2 bases had no gene match. This CDR3 is built from 14 residues. The CDR3 DNA is TGTGCCAGCAGTCAGACTAGCGGCTACAATGAGCAGTTCTTC. It codes for CASSQTSGYNEQFF.

In regard to this clonotype: A read error is possible here, since a much larger clone lies one base away. The chain joins TRBV11-2 to TRBJ2-7; D gene unclear. The CDR3 is 14 amino acids. Germline V CDR1 and CDR2: SGHAT, FQNNGV. CDR3 residues: CASCLGFSSYEQYF. The CDR3 nucleotides are TGTGCCAGCTGCTTAGGTTTCAGCTCCTACGAGCAGTACTTC.

This chain joins TRBV7-2 and TRBJ2-5; D ambiguous. The length of the CDR3 is 14 residues. Trimming pared 5 bases from V and 2 bases from J, leaving 12 bases between. Germline CDR1 SGHTA, CDR2 FQGNSA. The CDR3 is CASSPSLVQETQYF. DNA of the CDR3: TGTGCCAGCAGCCCCTCTTTAGTACAAGAGACCCAGTACTTC. Using reference TRBV7-2 and TRBJ2-5 for the parts outside the CDR3, the full variable domain is GAGVSQSPSNKVTEKGKDVELRCDPISGHTALYWYRQSLGQGLEFLIYFQGNSAPDKSGLPSDRFSAERTGGSVSTLTIQRTQQEDSAVYLCASSPSLVQETQYFGPGTRLLVL.

Ten or more counts support this clonotype. The genes are TRBV7-9 and TRBJ2-5; D is ambiguous. Germline CDR1 and CDR2: SEHNR and FQNEAQ (reference sequence). Trimming removed 5 bases at V and 2 bases at J, with 9 bases between. The CDR3 contains 13 residues. The CDR3 region has the DNA TGTGCCAGCAGCGAGACCAATCAAGAGACCCAGTACTTC. It encodes CASSETNQETQYF.

This chain connects TRBV28 to TRBJ2-7, with D possibly TRBD2 on 6 matching bases. Judging by the DNA end, TRBJ2-4 fits better; the J call may be wrong. The CDR3 length is 15 residues. Germline CDR1 MDHEN, CDR2 SYDVKM. The CDR3 sequence is CASSLGGQEGNIQYF. For the CDR3, the DNA is TGTGCCAGCAGTTTAGGGGGTCAGGAGGGTAACATTCAGTACTTC.

This clonotype is a singleton in its sample. A read error may explain this, as a much larger clone is one base away. V and J are TRBV7-9 and TRBJ2-5; D possibly corresponds to TRBD1 (5 bases). The CDR3 loop spans 14 amino acids. V lost 1 base and J lost 11, with 17 bases in between. CDR1 and CDR2 (germline): SEHNR, FQNEAQ (reference sequence). The CDR3 nucleotides are TGTGCCAGCAGCTTAGATGCAGGGTCGAATGAGCAGTACTTC. Amino acid sequence: CASSLDAGSNEQYF.

V and J are TRBV4-1 and TRBJ2-2; 9 positions agree with TRBD1. Germline CDR1 and CDR2: MGHRA and YSYEKL. The CDR3 is made up of 17 amino acids. The J segment lost 6 bases and the V segment lost 0 bases, leaving 8 bases of the junction unmatched. The CDR3 protein is CASSQDPHRGRSGELFF. The CDR3 region has the DNA TGCGCCAGCAGCCAAGACCCACACAGGGGGCGATCCGGGGAGCTGTTTTTT.

Comments on this clonotype: This may arise from a read error, as a much more abundant clone is one base away. This chain joins TRBV20-1 and TRBJ2-1, with 7 bases aligning to TRBD2. V shed 7 bases, J shed 6 bases, and the junction held 9 bases outside the gene matches. This CDR3 contains 13 residues. CDR1 DFQATT and CDR2 SNEGSKA come from the germline V gene (reference sequence). The CDR3 sequence is CSDGRGDRNEQFF. The CDR3 DNA reads as TGCAGTGACGGACGGGGGGACCGCAATGAGCAGTTCTTC.

The chain combines TRBV20-1 with TRBJ1-6; D ambiguous. The CDR3 extends over 14 amino acids. Trimming shortened V by 2 bases and J by 7 bases, and 12 bases separated the two germline ends. Germline-derived CDR1 and CDR2 are DFQATT and SNEGSKA (reference sequence). The CDR3 region has the DNA TGCAGTGCTAGACCCGGGCCGAGGAATTCACCCCTCCACTTT. Protein sequence: CSARPGPRNSPLHF.

This sequence joins TRBV4-1 and TRBJ1-1, with D maybe TRBD1 (5 bases). CDR3 length: 16 amino acids. The ends were cut back, 0 bases at V and 4 bases at J, with 15 bases in the middle. From germline, CDR1 is MGHRA and CDR2 YSYEKL. CDR3 sequence (DNA): TGCGCCAGCAGCCAAGATGGGGCCAGGGAGGGCACTGAAGCTTTCTTT. This translates into CASSQDGAREGTEAFF.

This clonotype was recorded a few times. The CDR3 DNA follows: TGTGCCAGCAGGGATGTGGGACTAAGGTACGAGCAGTACTTC. Protein sequence: CASRDVGLRYEQYF. This sequence joins TRBV2 and TRBJ2-7; 7 bases match TRBD2. There are 14 residues in the CDR3. The ends lost 6 bases at V and 4 bases at J; junction bases unmatched: 9. CDR1 is SNHLY and CDR2 is FYNNEI in the germline V gene.

The V gene is TRBV6-2 or TRBV6-3, the J gene TRBJ1-5; D not certain. The CDR3 is 14 residues long. Trimming shortened V by 2 bases and J by 5 bases, and 10 bases separated the two germline ends. CDR1 is MNHEY and CDR2 is SVGEGT in the germline V gene. CDR3 in DNA: TGTGCCAGCAGTTACGCCGTGGGCGATCAGCCCCAGCATTTT. Encoded protein: CASSYAVGDQPQHF.

V usage is TRBV16 and J usage is TRBJ1-5, with D perhaps matching TRBD1 (6 bases). V lost 2 bases to trimming and J lost 7 bases, with 15 bases between them. The CDR3 consists of 15 residues. CDR1 KGHSY and CDR2 FQNENV come from the germline V gene. CDR3 sequence: CASSQPLRGGQPQHF. CDR3 DNA: TGTGCCAGCAGCCAACCTCTCAGGGGCGGCCAGCCCCAGCATTTT.

The chain recombines TRBV7-2 with TRBJ2-3; D is unresolved. The germline V gene has CDR1 SGHTA and CDR2 FQGNSA. This CDR3 is built from 14 residues. Trimming took off 1 base at V and 5 bases at J, with 10 bases between the two ends. The CDR3 reads CASSLGLSVDTQYF. The CDR3 region has the DNA TGTGCCAGCAGCTTAGGGCTCAGCGTAGATACGCAGTATTTT.

Only a few counts were recorded for this clonotype. The J gene is TRBJ1-5, the V gene TRBV20-1, with 11 bases that match TRBD1. The ends lost 2 bases at V and 5 bases at J; junction bases unmatched: 2. From germline, CDR1 is DFQATT and CDR2 SNEGSKA (reference sequence). The CDR3 extends over 14 amino acids. The CDR3 bases are TGCAGTGCTAGACGGACAGGGGGCGATCAGCCCCAGCATTTT. Its protein product is CSARRTGGDQPQHF.

The chain is built from TRBV4-2 and TRBJ2-5; either TRBD1 or TRBD2 may fit D (5 bases each). Germline CDR1 is LGHNA and CDR2 is YNFKEQ. Deletions cut 4 bases from V and 5 bases from J, with 17 bases between. This CDR3 has 15 residues. As DNA, the CDR3 is TGTGCCAGCAGCCGCTACGCCCTAGGGGAGGAGACCCAGTACTTC. It is translated as CASSRYALGEETQYF.

V gene TRBV20-1 combines with J gene TRBJ2-3; the D gene is possibly TRBD2 (6 bases). Deletions cut 1 base from V and 2 bases from J, with 22 bases between. From germline, CDR1 is DFQATT and CDR2 SNEGSKA (reference sequence). The CDR3 is 18 amino acids. The CDR3 nucleotides are TGCAGTGCTAGAGCCCGGCCCTTGGGGGGTCCCTACACAGATACGCAGTATTTT. Its translation: CSARARPLGGPYTDTQYF.

This clonotype was observed a handful of times. The chain combines TRBV27 with TRBJ2-7; TRBD2 agrees at 13 bases. The V gene's germline CDR1 is MNHEY and CDR2 SMNVEV (reference sequence). This CDR3 is 17 amino acids long. J was trimmed by 2 bases and V by 5 bases; bases with no gene match: 9. This chain's CDR3 is CASSANRGLAGAYEQYF. The CDR3 DNA is TGTGCCAGCAGTGCTAACCGCGGACTAGCGGGGGCCTACGAGCAGTACTTC.

The V call is TRBV20-1, the J call TRBJ2-7; 9 bases align to TRBD1. Trimming removed 5 bases from V and 0 bases from J; junction bases left unmatched: 5. CDR3 length equals 14 residues. In germline, CDR1 is DFQATT, CDR2 SNEGSKA (reference sequence). CDR3 loop: CSAGDRAFSYEQYF. CDR3 DNA: TGCAGTGCTGGGGACAGGGCGTTCTCCTACGAGCAGTACTTC.

The chain couples TRBV6-2 or TRBV6-3 to TRBJ2-1; 9 nucleotides line up with TRBD2. V was pared by 0 bases and J by 4 bases, with 7 bases of the junction left unmatched. The germline CDR1 and CDR2 sequences are MNHEY and SVGEGT. The CDR3 is 17 amino acids. CDR3 in amino acids: CASSYSGPSGIYNEQFF. CDR3 DNA sequence: TGTGCCAGCAGTTACTCGGGGCCTAGCGGGATTTACAATGAGCAGTTCTTC.

The chain couples TRBV12-3 or TRBV12-4 to TRBJ1-1, with D tentatively TRBD1 (5 bases). V was clipped by 0 bases and J by 11 bases, with 10 bases between them. CDR3 length: 12 residues. The DNA of the CDR3 is TGTGCCAGCAGTTTAGCGGGCAGGGAGGCTTTCTTT. Protein product: CASSLAGREAFF.

V is TRBV20-1 and J is TRBJ2-5; D ambiguous. The CDR3 contains 14 residues. The germline V gene has CDR1 DFQATT and CDR2 SNEGSKA (reference sequence). The CDR3 loop is CSMAGRRLEETQYF. DNA of the CDR3: TGCAGCATGGCCGGGCGCCGGCTGGAAGAGACCCAGTACTTC.

For the CDR3, the DNA is TGTGCCAGCAGTCGACAGCGCCAAGAGACCCAGTACTTC. Translated, it gives CASSRQRQETQYF. V usage is TRBV6-5 and J usage is TRBJ2-5; possibly TRBD1 for D (5 bases). The V and J ends lost 5 bases and 1 base respectively, with 8 bases between them. Looked up from germline, CDR1 is MNHEY and CDR2 is SVGAGI. The CDR3 is 13 residues long.

The chain couples TRBV6-5 to TRBJ2-7; 16 nucleotides match TRBD2. The DNA end is more similar to TRBJ2-4, so the J call may be wrong. The CDR3 spans 18 residues. The germline CDR1 and CDR2 sequences are MNHEY and SVGAGI. The CDR3 loop is CASSFTGTSGGAGNIQYF. The CDR3 DNA is TGTGCCAGCAGTTTCACCGGGACTAGCGGGGGGGCAGGGAACATTCAGTACTTC.

Here the CDR3 DNA reads TGCAGCGGGACAGACCTCTCTGGGGCCAACGTCCTGACTTTC. This sequence encodes CSGTDLSGANVLTF. V usage is TRBV20-1 and J usage is TRBJ2-6; 7 nucleotides align to TRBD1. This CDR3 contains 14 residues. Germline CDR1 is DFQATT and CDR2 is SNEGSKA (reference sequence).

The chain employs TRBV29-1 and TRBJ1-2; unclear D gene. The CDR3 is 15 residues long. Trimming took off 6 bases at V and 5 bases at J, with 22 bases between the two ends. The V gene's germline CDR1 is SQVTM and CDR2 ANQGSEA. The CDR3 sequence: CSVESRAGGVYGYTF. In DNA, the CDR3 is TGCAGCGTAGAAAGCCGGGCGGGCGGGGTTTATGGCTACACCTTC.